Detailed here is one T cell receptor beta chain. Its target is not known. Libraries were prepared by immunoSEQ multiplex PCR; TCRdb keeps only in-frame clonotypes and omits some of them. The profile shows under 85,000 clones, under 80% of them singletons. The entry originates in a study of OX40 agonist ivuxolimab in advanced cancers. Turning to the study itself: Patients received ivuxolimab, an intravenous treatment, every 2 weeks at 0.01 to 10 mg/kg. Age averaged about 66 years (range roughly 20 to 90), and 82.7% were male. Study results and caveats: Partial responders dosed at 0.1-3.0 mg/kg displayed clonal expansion ranking among the lowest.

The sampling schedule covered blood at baseline, cycle 4 day 1, and cycle 7 day 1. Sequencing used CD4+ or CD8+ T cells sorted from blood, obtained in a trial of the OX40 agonist ivuxolimab. This TCR derives from an adult with an advanced solid tumor such as melanoma, head and neck, liver or kidney cancer.

The CDR3 reads CASSMQWVPKDEQFF. DNA of the CDR3: TGTGCCAGTAGTATGCAATGGGTCCCGAAAGATGAGCAGTTCTTC. The chain couples TRBV19 to TRBJ2-1; D ambiguous. The CDR3 is made up of 15 amino acids. V was pared by 3 bases and J by 8 bases, with 17 bases between. Looked up from germline, CDR1 is LNHDA and CDR2 is SQIVND (reference sequence).